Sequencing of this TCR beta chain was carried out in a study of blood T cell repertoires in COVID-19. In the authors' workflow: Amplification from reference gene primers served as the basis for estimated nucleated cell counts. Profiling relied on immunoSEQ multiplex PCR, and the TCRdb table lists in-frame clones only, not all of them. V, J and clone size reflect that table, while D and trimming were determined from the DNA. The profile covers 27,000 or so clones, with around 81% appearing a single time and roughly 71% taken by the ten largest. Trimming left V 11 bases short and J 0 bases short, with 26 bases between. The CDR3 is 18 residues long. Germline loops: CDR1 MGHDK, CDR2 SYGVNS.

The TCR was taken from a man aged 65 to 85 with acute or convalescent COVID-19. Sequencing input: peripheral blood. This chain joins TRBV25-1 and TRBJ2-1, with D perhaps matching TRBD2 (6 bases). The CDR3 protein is CACHVRAVADSSYNEQFF. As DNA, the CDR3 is TGTGCCTGCCACGTTAGGGCGGTAGCGGATAGCTCCTACAATGAGCAGTTCTTC.